The 30 T cell receptor beta chains given below trace back to one sample, sequenced in a study of shared clonotypes between healthy human individuals. Some clones are missing from TCRdb's copy, which holds only in-frame ones; the method was immunoSEQ multiplex PCR. Seen here are about 820,000 clones, 92% observed once, and the top ten hold under 30%. CD45RO-negative, CCR7-selected cells formed the naive CD8 fraction, which excluded terminally differentiated effector memory CD45RA+ cells. Sequenced: naive CD8+ T cells sorted from blood. These TCRs come from a man aged 25-45 years in good health.

For this clone: Other nucleotide sequences from this sample produce the same CDR3. The chain combines TRBV7-9 with TRBJ1-5, with D possibly TRBD1 on 5 matching bases. The CDR3 contains 14 residues. Trimming left V 4 bases short and J 2 bases short, with 9 bases between. CDR1 and CDR2 from the germline V gene are SEHNR and FQNEAQ (reference sequence). CDR3 sequence: CASSSPGGNQPQHF. The DNA for the CDR3 is TGTGCCAGCAGCTCTCCGGGGGGCAATCAGCCCCAGCATTTT.

This chain connects TRBV5-1 to TRBJ2-3, with a weak D call TRBD2 (6 bases). Germline V gene sequence: CDR1 SGHRS, CDR2 YFSETQ. The CDR3 length is 15 residues. The V gene lost 2 bases and the J gene lost 2 bases, with 12 bases spanning the gap. The chain's CDR3 is CASSFLSGLTDTQYF. The DNA for the CDR3 is TGCGCCAGCAGCTTCCTGAGCGGGCTCACAGATACGCAGTATTTT.

J is TRBJ2-2 and V is TRBV5-6; D unclear. CDR3 size: 14 residues. V lost 1 base and J 0 bases, leaving 4 bases between the germline ends. CDR1 SGHDT and CDR2 YYEEEE come from the germline V gene. Here the CDR3 DNA reads TGTGCCAGCAGCTTGAGTCCGAACACCGGGGAGCTGTTTTTT. Encoded protein: CASSLSPNTGELFF.

V is TRBV6-5 and J is TRBJ2-2; TRBD2 matches at 11 bases. CDR3 length equals 16 residues. The V and J ends lost 2 bases and 4 bases, in that order; junction bases with no gene match: 3. Germline CDR1 MNHEY, CDR2 SVGAGI. The CDR3 sequence is CASSYNLAGGTGELFF. Written as DNA, the CDR3 is TGTGCCAGCAGTTACAACCTAGCGGGAGGCACCGGGGAGCTGTTTTTT.

The table lists this clone with a few counts. At the DNA level, this CDR3 is encoded by other sequences in the same sample as well. The chain employs TRBV27 and TRBJ2-3; no clear D gene. V was pared by 6 bases and J by 6 bases, with 7 bases between. Germline CDR1 MNHEY, CDR2 SMNVEV (reference sequence). The length of the CDR3 is 11 residues. The CDR3 spells CASRGTDTQYF. The CDR3 DNA is TGTGCCAGCAGGGGTACGGATACGCAGTATTTT.

This chain joins TRBV11-2 and TRBJ2-3; possible D gene TRBD2, 6 bases. Germline V gene lookup returns CDR1 SGHAT and CDR2 FQNNGV. The germline V and J ends were trimmed by 1 base and 6 bases, with 8 bases remaining between them. The CDR3 spans 13 residues. The CDR3 region has the DNA TGTGCCAGCAGCTTAGGAGGGAGGGATACGCAGTATTTT. It encodes CASSLGGRDTQYF.

The chain employs TRBV4-1 and TRBJ2-7; TRBD2 aligns across 8 bases. The CDR3 is 14 amino acids. Germline lookup yields CDR1 MGHRA and CDR2 YSYEKL. With V trimmed by 4 bases and J by 3 bases, 5 bases remained unmatched. CDR3 sequence: CASSPNSGIYEQYF. In DNA, the CDR3 is TGCGCCAGCAGCCCCAATAGCGGGATCTACGAGCAGTACTTC.

The gene calls are TRBV5-6 and TRBJ1-2; no definite D call. Per germline, CDR1 SGHDT and CDR2 YYEEEE. V was trimmed by 3 bases and J by 5 bases, leaving 17 bases between them. The CDR3 runs 15 residues. CDR3 in amino acids: CASSYPGEGMYGYTF. The DNA of the CDR3 is TGTGCCAGCAGCTACCCCGGGGAGGGAATGTATGGCTACACCTTC.

The chain employs TRBV7-6 and TRBJ2-5; the D is unclear. With 4 bases removed from V and 0 bases from J, the gap between germline ends came to 9 bases. Germline V gives CDR1 SGHVS, CDR2 FNYEAQ. The CDR3 is 14 residues long. CDR3: CASSSAQYQETQYF. The CDR3 nucleotides are TGTGCCAGCAGCTCCGCTCAGTACCAAGAGACCCAGTACTTC.

V and J are TRBV6-5 and TRBJ2-7; 8 bases are a match to TRBD2. Germline CDR1 reads MNHEY; CDR2 reads SVGAGI. The CDR3 length is 14 residues. The J segment lost 4 bases and the V segment lost 2 bases, leaving 4 bases of the junction unmatched. CDR3 region: CASSYIAGSYEQYF. The CDR3 nucleotides are TGTGCCAGCAGTTACATAGCGGGAAGTTACGAGCAGTACTTC.

This clone was seen only a few times. The chain is built from TRBV6-1 and TRBJ2-1; D uncertain. CDR3 length: 14 amino acids. Looked up from germline, CDR1 is MNHNS and CDR2 is SASEGT. Trimming stripped 2 bases from V and 5 bases from J, with 10 bases between. CDR3 loop: CASSEWLLNNEQFF. The CDR3 DNA reads as TGTGCCAGCAGTGAATGGCTACTGAACAATGAGCAGTTCTTC.

The chain employs TRBV15 and TRBJ1-1; D possibly corresponds to TRBD1 (6 bases). The CDR3 is made up of 16 amino acids. Germline V gene data show CDR1 as LNHNV and CDR2 as YYDKDF (reference sequence). Trimming took off 0 bases at V and 0 bases at J, with 11 bases between the two ends. CDR3 in amino acids: CATSRDRGALNTEAFF. The CDR3 coding sequence is TGTGCCACCAGCAGAGATCGGGGGGCATTGAACACTGAAGCTTTCTTT.

V usage is TRBV11-1 and J usage is TRBJ2-3; 13 bases agree with TRBD2. The CDR3 spans 18 residues. Germline V gives CDR1 SGHAT, CDR2 FQDESV (reference sequence). The junction had 12 bases not matched to a gene; V was cut back by 5 bases and J by 4 bases. CDR3 nucleotides: TGTGCCAGCAGCCTTGGGACTAGCGGGATTGTAGGGGCAGATACGCAGTATTTT. Its translation is CASSLGTSGIVGADTQYF.

Details on this clone: This may come from a read error, since a much larger clone is one base off. This chain joins TRBV9 and TRBJ2-7, with a possible D match to TRBD1 (6 bases). The germline V gene has CDR1 SGDLS and CDR2 YYNGEE. Trimming left V 5 bases short and J 2 bases short, with 11 bases between. The CDR3 sequence is 13 residues long. CDR3 DNA: TGTGCCAGCAGTCCGGGACACCCCTACGAGCAGTACTTC. Its protein is CASSPGHPYEQYF.

V usage is TRBV28 and J usage is TRBJ2-6, with 7 positions matching TRBD1. The germline CDR1 and CDR2 sequences are MDHEN and SYDVKM. The CDR3 loop spans 16 amino acids. V lost 8 bases to trimming and J lost 0 bases; unmatched junction nucleotides: 7. The CDR3 region is CASARDRPSGANVLTF. In DNA form, the CDR3 reads TGTGCCAGCGCCCGGGACAGACCCTCTGGGGCCAACGTCCTGACTTTC. The entire variable domain, with the rest obtained from reference TRBV28 and TRBJ2-6, is as follows: DVKVTQSSRYLVKRTGEKVFLECVQDMDHENMFWYRQDPGLGLRLIYFSYDVKMKEKGDIPEGYSVSREKKERFSLILESASTNQTSMYLCASARDRPSGANVLTFGAGSRLTVL.

The chain joins TRBV27 to TRBJ1-1; TRBD1 agrees at 8 bases. V dropped 3 bases and J dropped 6; count of bases not matched to a gene: 6. Germline-derived CDR1 and CDR2 are MNHEY and SMNVEV (reference sequence). This CDR3 has 14 amino acids. The chain's CDR3 is CASSLQGAVAEAFF. In DNA form, the CDR3 reads TGTGCCAGCAGTTTGCAGGGGGCCGTCGCTGAAGCTTTCTTT.

The genes are TRBV7-9 and TRBJ2-1; 9 bases agree with TRBD2. Per the germline V gene, CDR1 is SEHNR and CDR2 is FQNEAQ (reference sequence). Trimming at V came to 3 bases and at J to 8 bases, leaving 8 bases not matched to a gene. The CDR3 length is 15 residues. The CDR3 DNA reads as TGTGCCAGCAGCTTCGGCGGGAGGGCCTGGGATGAGCAGTTCTTC. Encoded protein: CASSFGGRAWDEQFF.

In DNA form, the CDR3 reads TGTGCCAGCAGTTTGGGGGTTTCTGGGCAGCCCCAGCATTTT. It yields the protein CASSLGVSGQPQHF. The genes are TRBV27 and TRBJ1-5, with a weak D call TRBD1 (5 bases). This CDR3 is built from 14 residues. Trimming pared 3 bases from V and 7 bases from J, leaving 13 bases between. Germline V gene sequence: CDR1 MNHEY, CDR2 SMNVEV (reference sequence).

The rearrangement uses TRBV6-5 and TRBJ2-7, with TRBD1 as a possible D gene (6 bases). The CDR3 length is 14 residues. Between the trimmed V and J ends, which lost 5 bases and 1 base, there was a span of 12 bases. CDR1 and CDR2 (germline): MNHEY, SVGAGI. The CDR3 protein is CASSLSGTSYEQYF. For the CDR3, the DNA is TGTGCCAGCAGTCTCTCCGGGACATCCTACGAGCAGTACTTC.

The chain links TRBV9 to TRBJ2-3; 7 positions agree with TRBD2. Germline CDR1 SGDLS, CDR2 YYNGEE. The ends lost 0 bases at V and 6 bases at J; junction bases unmatched: 16. There are 18 residues in the CDR3. The CDR3 bases are TGTGCCAGCAGCGTAGCTGGGGGGGGATTCCCCCCATCGGATACGCAGTATTTT. Translating gives CASSVAGGGFPPSDTQYF.

This clone was observed a single time. V is TRBV5-1 and J is TRBJ2-1; D is perhaps TRBD2 (5 bases). The CDR3 covers 14 residues. Germline values: CDR1 SGHRS, CDR2 YFSETQ. With 0 bases removed from V and 6 bases from J, the gap between germline ends came to 10 bases. CDR3 sequence (DNA): TGCGCCAGCAGCTTGGCCACCGGGGTCAATGAGCAGTTCTTC. Translating it yields CASSLATGVNEQFF.

This sequence joins TRBV19 and TRBJ2-1; D gene unclear. The CDR3 length is 13 residues. The V and J ends lost 3 bases and 8 bases respectively, with 11 bases between them. Looked up from germline, CDR1 is LNHDA and CDR2 is SQIVND (reference sequence). CDR3 protein: CASSMSITHEQFF. DNA of the CDR3: TGTGCCAGTAGTATGAGTATTACCCATGAGCAGTTCTTC.

The genes are TRBV5-1 and TRBJ2-1; 7 bases are shared with TRBD1. The germline V gene encodes CDR1 SGHRS and CDR2 YFSETQ. The CDR3 has 15 amino acids. V lost 6 bases to trimming and J lost 8 bases; unmatched junction nucleotides: 14. DNA of the CDR3: TGCGCCAGCACCTCGGGCCAGGGGGATTTCCATGAGCAGTTCTTC. Translation: CASTSGQGDFHEQFF.

The gene calls are TRBV27 and TRBJ2-1, with a possible D match to TRBD2 (6 bases). V was shortened by 4 bases and J by 0 bases, with 16 bases between the two germline ends. This CDR3 contains 17 residues. Germline V gene sequence: CDR1 MNHEY, CDR2 SMNVEV (reference sequence). The CDR3 region is CASSSGGALFSYNEQFF. Written as DNA, the CDR3 is TGTGCCAGCAGTTCGGGCGGGGCTCTATTCTCCTACAATGAGCAGTTCTTC.

A few counts support this clone. This rearrangement joins TRBV12-5 to TRBJ1-1; D uncertain. CDR1 LGHNT and CDR2 FRNRAP come from the germline V gene. This CDR3 comprises 11 residues. V was pared by 8 bases and J by 5 bases, with 9 bases between. As DNA, the CDR3 is TGTGCTAGTAGAATCGGGACTGAAGCTTTCTTT. Translation gives CASRIGTEAFF.

The CDR3 bases are TGTGCCAGCACACCATACGGAGGTCGGGACAATGAGCAGTTCTTC. Protein product: CASTPYGGRDNEQFF. The J gene is TRBJ2-1, the V gene TRBV2; D may be TRBD2 (5 bases). This CDR3 has 15 residues. V lost 7 bases and J 5 bases, leaving 18 bases between the germline ends. The germline gives CDR1 SNHLY, CDR2 FYNNEI. Drawing the rest from reference TRBV2 and TRBJ2-1, the complete variable domain is EPEVTQTPSHQVTQMGQEVILRCVPISNHLYFYWYRQILGQKVEFLVSFYNNEISEKSEIFDDQFSVERPDGSNFTLKIRSTKLEDSAMYFCASTPYGGRDNEQFFGPGTRLTVL.

J is TRBJ2-7 and V is TRBV2; 8 positions match TRBD2. The CDR3 is 14 amino acids. Germline lookup yields CDR1 SNHLY and CDR2 FYNNEI. The trim removed 11 bases at V and 3 bases at J, leaving 12 bases unmatched. In nucleotides, the CDR3 is TGTGCCGCCAGTGGGGGTAGCGGGAACTACGAGCAGTACTTC. Its translation: CAASGGSGNYEQYF.

This clone came up a few times. The chain is built from TRBV27 and TRBJ1-5, with D hard to call. The CDR3 spans 15 residues. CDR1 and CDR2 from the germline V gene are MNHEY and SMNVEV (reference sequence). V lost 4 bases and J 4 bases, leaving 14 bases between the germline ends. CDR3 amino acids: CASSSPREYNQPQHF. DNA for the CDR3: TGTGCCAGCAGTTCTCCTCGTGAATATAATCAGCCCCAGCATTTT.

V and J are TRBV5-4 and TRBJ2-7; possible D gene TRBD2, 6 bases. V lost 2 bases to trimming and J lost 2 bases, with 11 bases between them. This CDR3 comprises 14 residues. Germline values: CDR1 SGHNT, CDR2 YYREEE (reference sequence). CDR3 in amino acids: CASSFGGSTYEQYF. Here the CDR3 DNA reads TGTGCCAGCAGCTTCGGGGGATCTACCTACGAGCAGTACTTC.

V usage is TRBV2 and J usage is TRBJ2-1; no clear D gene. The CDR3 length is 15 residues. Trimming pared 5 bases from V and 0 bases from J, leaving 11 bases between. CDR1 is SNHLY and CDR2 is FYNNEI in the germline V gene. As DNA, the CDR3 is TGTGCCAGCAGTTTTTTGACACACTCCTACAATGAGCAGTTCTTC. Its translation: CASSFLTHSYNEQFF.